This T cell receptor (beta chain) was captured in a study of T cells in Graves' hyperthyroidism and ophthalmopathy. Stability of Graves' hyperthyroidism was defined as absent ophthalmopathy progression within 18 months. The source material, RNA transcripts, was used to amplify TCR beta CDR3 regions. During a first-round RT-PCR of the TCR CDR3, the HTBI primer set was used. TCRdb passed the multiplex PCR reads through MiXCR, listing each CDR3 protein once. Of some 400,000 distinct CDR3 sequences listed, approximately 14% are singletons. V lost 6 bases, J lost 4 bases, and 16 bases lay in between. Germline V gives CDR1 LNHDA, CDR2 SQIVND (reference sequence). The CDR3 is 15 amino acids. The study's findings and limits: Before onset, by a median of around 6.4 months, the model predicted ophthalmopathy.

Remarks on this clonotype: Its antigen is undetermined.

Sequencing was carried out using blood. The chain combines TRBV19 with TRBJ1-3; perhaps TRBD1 as D (6 bases). This receptor was taken from a woman aged 60-75 years with Graves' hyperthyroidism. CDR3 loop: CASSPDGGGGNTIYF. CDR3 bases: TGTGCCAGTAGCCCCGACGGGGGCGGCGGAAACACCATATATTTT.